Below are 23 T cell receptor beta chains sequenced from a single sample in a study of blood T cell repertoires in COVID-19 (dated by TCRdb to the early 2020s). Library preparation was by the immunoSEQ multiplex PCR assay. This immuneACCESS table, as held by TCRdb, lists in-frame sequences with V and J called but not all clones. Of the missing ones, under half trace to an unresolved V gene in checked studies; the others have no known cause. This sample lists around 75,000 clones; around nine tenths were detected once. The top ten clones comprise roughly 1.5% of the sample. Sequencing used peripheral blood. These receptors all come from a human donor in a cohort sampled during active COVID-19.

This sequence joins TRBV6-6 and TRBJ1-4; D uncertain. V dropped 5 bases and J dropped 1 base, with 14 bases sitting between them. Germline loops: CDR1 MNHNY, CDR2 SVGAGI (reference sequence). The CDR3 is 16 amino acids. CDR3 sequence reads: CASSPNTYGTNEKLFF. The CDR3 bases are TGTGCCAGCAGTCCAAATACGTACGGAACTAATGAAAAACTGTTTTTT.

This clone has a single count. The chain combines TRBV19 with TRBJ2-7; D is possibly TRBD1 (7 bases). Germline CDR1 and CDR2: LNHDA and SQIVND (reference sequence). V was clipped by 2 bases and J by 12 bases, with 32 bases between them. The CDR3 has 18 amino acids. In DNA, the CDR3 is TGTGCCAGTAGTATAACGCCAGGGAAGCAGAGGGCCTCCAGGGGGGTGTACGTC. Amino acids: CASSITPGKQRASRGVYV.

The J gene is TRBJ2-7, the V gene TRBV11-3; 7 nucleotides agree with TRBD2. The V gene's germline CDR1 is SGHNT and CDR2 YENEEA. V was clipped by 1 base and J by 9 bases; unmatched bases: 3. The CDR3 extends over 12 amino acids. The CDR3 loop reads CASSLAGGGQYV. CDR3 in DNA: TGTGCCAGCAGCTTAGCGGGAGGAGGGCAGTACGTC.

This chain connects TRBV11-2 to TRBJ2-3; the D gene is possibly TRBD2 (6 bases). This CDR3 comprises 15 residues. Trimming stripped 2 bases from V and 4 bases from J, with 13 bases between. The germline gives CDR1 SGHAT, CDR2 FQNNGV. The CDR3 bases are TGTGCCAGCAGCTTATACGGGAGCCCCCCAGATACGCAGTATTTT. It specifies CASSLYGSPPDTQYF.

The rearrangement joins TRBV6-2 or TRBV6-3 to TRBJ1-1; D not certain. Germline lookup yields CDR1 MNHEY and CDR2 SVGEGT. This CDR3 comprises 14 residues. Trimming shortened V by 0 bases and J by 6 bases, and 11 bases separated the two germline ends. In nucleotides, the CDR3 is TGTGCCAGCAGTTACTCTATATCTGGAGCTGAAGCTTTCTTT. This codes for CASSYSISGAEAFF.

V gene TRBV21-1 combines with J gene TRBJ2-5; TRBD2, the table's D call, was not compared with the DNA. TRBV21-1 is termed a pseudogene. The CDR3 has 20 amino acids. The CDR3 DNA is TGTGCCAGCAGCATGGATCGACTAGCGGGAGGGCCTCGAGGGACAGAGACCCAGTACTTC. Protein: CASSMDRLAGGPRGTETQYF.

The rearrangement uses TRBV15 and TRBJ2-2; tentative D call: TRBD2 (6 bases). Germline V CDR1 and CDR2: LNHNV, YYDKDF (reference sequence). The ends were cut back, 5 bases at V and 0 bases at J, with 10 bases in the middle. This CDR3 contains 15 residues. CDR3 in amino acids: CATSHGGSNTGELFF. The DNA for the CDR3 is TGTGCCACCAGCCACGGGGGATCGAACACCGGGGAGCTGTTTTTT.

J is TRBJ2-7 and V is TRBV9; 9 bases are a match to TRBD1. V was clipped by 4 bases and J by 5 bases; unmatched bases: 19. CDR3 length equals 18 residues. Germline V lookup: CDR1 SGDLS, CDR2 YYNGEE. The CDR3 region is CASSMTRWWDRVQNEQYV. Here the CDR3 DNA reads TGTGCCAGCAGCATGACCCGTTGGTGGGACAGGGTTCAAAACGAGCAGTACGTC.

The rearrangement uses TRBV19 and TRBJ2-1; 12 nucleotides agree with TRBD2. V was pared by 5 bases and J by 9 bases, with 14 bases of the junction left unmatched. The CDR3 has 17 amino acids. From germline, CDR1 is LNHDA and CDR2 SQIVND (reference sequence). DNA for the CDR3: TGTGCCAGTAGTCCGGGTTATCTAGCGGGAGGGCCAGCTGAGCAGTTCTTC. Its translation: CASSPGYLAGGPAEQFF.

The chain has TRBV5-1 and TRBJ2-5; no reliable D call. The V end was cut by 0 bases, the J end by 5 bases, with 5 bases between. The CDR3 runs 12 residues. CDR1 is SGHRS and CDR2 is YFSETQ in the germline V gene. The CDR3 loop is CASSLDLETQYF. CDR3 bases: TGCGCCAGCAGCTTGGATCTTGAGACCCAGTACTTC. Combining the CDR3 with reference TRBV5-1 and TRBJ2-5 gives the whole variable domain KAGVTQTPRYLIKTRGQQVTLSCSPISGHRSVSWYQQTPGQGLQFLFEYFSETQRNKGNFPGRFSGRQFSNSRSEMNVSTLELGDSALYLCASSLDLETQYFGPGTRLLVL.

The chain recombines TRBV5-1 with TRBJ1-1; a weak D match, TRBD1 (6 bases). CDR1 is SGHRS and CDR2 is YFSETQ in the germline V gene. Trimming left V 5 bases short and J 0 bases short, with 17 bases between. The CDR3 sequence is 16 residues long. CDR3 region: CASRGTAGAMNTEAFF. The CDR3 DNA is TGCGCCAGCAGGGGGACGGCAGGGGCAATGAACACTGAAGCTTTCTTT.

The genes are TRBV12-3 or TRBV12-4 and TRBJ2-3; D may be TRBD2 (5 bases). Trimming took off 6 bases at V and 4 bases at J, with 11 bases between the two ends. CDR3 length: 13 residues. The DNA of the CDR3 is TGTGCCAGCAGAAAACTAGACGCAGATACGCAGTATTTT. Amino acids: CASRKLDADTQYF.

V is TRBV6-5 and J is TRBJ2-5; tentative D call: TRBD2 (6 bases). The germline V gene has CDR1 MNHEY and CDR2 SVGAGI. The length of the CDR3 is 16 residues. V was clipped by 1 base and J by 4 bases, with 16 bases between them. Here the CDR3 reads CASSYYRGGGLETQYF. DNA of the CDR3: TGTGCCAGCAGTTACTATAGGGGAGGAGGGTTAGAGACCCAGTACTTC.

Only one count was recorded for this clone. The chain couples TRBV6-5 to TRBJ1-3; weak D call: TRBD1 (5 bases). Trimming took off 2 bases at V and 0 bases at J, with 8 bases between the two ends. Germline values: CDR1 MNHEY, CDR2 SVGAGI. The CDR3 is made up of 15 amino acids. The CDR3 sequence: CASSYRGPSGNTIYF. In nucleotides, the CDR3 is TGTGCCAGCAGTTACAGGGGTCCCTCTGGAAACACCATATATTTT.

The CDR3 nucleotides are TGTGCCAGCAGCTTAGGAGGGGCAGGACTAGCCGGGGGAGATGAGCAGTTCTTC. It translates to CASSLGGAGLAGGDEQFF. The gene calls are TRBV7-2 and TRBJ2-1; 8 bases line up with TRBD2. The CDR3 contains 18 residues. J lost 8 bases, V lost 1 base, and 16 bases had no gene match. Germline V gene data show CDR1 as SGHTA and CDR2 as FQGNSA.

This sequence joins TRBV23-1 and TRBJ1-5; 7 positions match TRBD1. TRBV23-1 is classed as an ORF, of uncertain function. V lost 5 bases to trimming and J lost 10 bases; unmatched junction nucleotides: 14. The CDR3 covers 15 residues. The DNA of the CDR3 is TGCGCCAGCAGTACCGGGACAGCACCATCCATCCCCCAGCATTTT. Its protein is CASSTGTAPSIPQHF.

The chain uses TRBV24-1 and TRBJ2-7, with 8 bases identical to TRBD2. Germline CDR1 and CDR2: KGHDR and SFDVKD. V lost 2 bases, J lost 3 bases, and 8 bases stayed unmatched. The CDR3 contains 16 residues. CDR3 DNA sequence: TGTGCCACCAGTGATTCGAGCAACGCGGGGGGCTACGAGCAGTACTTC. Translation: CATSDSSNAGGYEQYF.

The J gene is TRBJ1-5, the V gene TRBV2; 8 nucleotides match TRBD1. CDR1 and CDR2 from the germline V gene are SNHLY and FYNNEI. The V gene end was trimmed by 4 bases and the J gene end by 11 bases; junction bases not matched to a gene: 10. The CDR3 consists of 14 residues. This CDR3 reads CASSGLTGELAQHF. The CDR3, as DNA: TGTGCCAGCAGTGGCCTGACAGGGGAGTTGGCCCAGCATTTT.

This sequence joins TRBV28 and TRBJ1-2, with D uncertain. The CDR3 is 14 amino acids. Germline assignment: CDR1 MDHEN and CDR2 SYDVKM. The V and J ends lost 6 bases and 1 base respectively, with 12 bases between them. The CDR3 sequence: CASSPGDRNYGYTF. For the CDR3, the DNA is TGTGCCAGCAGCCCTGGAGATCGTAACTATGGCTACACCTTC.

The chain is built from TRBV7-9 and TRBJ2-2; 7 bases fit TRBD1. V was clipped by 5 bases and J by 3 bases; unmatched bases: 9. CDR3 length equals 16 residues. CDR1 SEHNR and CDR2 FQNEAQ come from the germline V gene (reference sequence). CDR3 DNA: TGTGCCAGCAGCCAAGGACAGGTTTTGGACACCGGGGAGCTGTTTTTT. This encodes CASSQGQVLDTGELFF.

This chain's CDR3 is CASSRDSSYEQYV. CDR3 bases: TGTGCCAGCAGCAGGGACAGCTCCTACGAGCAGTACGTC. The chain links TRBV21-1 to TRBJ2-7; the table's D gene call, TRBD1, was not cross checked with the DNA. TRBV21-1 constitutes a pseudogene. This CDR3 has 13 residues.

V and J are TRBV11-2 and TRBJ2-3; a possible D gene is TRBD2 (6 bases). The CDR3 has 12 residues. The V gene's germline CDR1 is SGHAT and CDR2 FQNNGV. Trimming removed 6 bases from V and 6 bases from J, with 10 bases in between. The CDR3 here is CASRRLGDTQYF. CDR3 sequence (DNA): TGTGCCAGCAGACGACTAGGGGATACGCAGTATTTT.

V usage is TRBV7-9 and J usage is TRBJ2-7, with 13 bases aligning to TRBD2. Unmatched junction bases numbered 7, after V lost 5 bases and J lost 6 bases. This CDR3 has 15 amino acids. Germline CDR1 reads SEHNR; CDR2 reads FQNEAQ (reference sequence). The CDR3 sequence: CASSVGLAGVLEQYV. In nucleotides, the CDR3 is TGTGCCAGCAGCGTCGGACTAGCGGGAGTCCTCGAGCAGTACGTC.